The rows below give T cell receptor beta chains drawn from one sample of a study of spatial heterogeneity in lung cancer. TCRdb reprocessed the 5' RACE reads via MiXCR and lists one record per CDR3 protein. Found here are 12,000 to 15,000 distinct CDR3 sequences, under 7.5% of them singletons; the top ten hold approximately 8.7%. The sample in question was lung tumor tissue, obtained at surgery. The source of these receptors is a male donor with early-stage non-small cell lung cancer. Both conserved end residues are part of each CDR3. D genes are given only for firm matches. Rows give clone size only sometimes, using once, few, many, or a class for an expanded clone.

-	TRBV3-1	TRBJ2-7	few	CASSQGIRVEQYF	TGTGCCAGCAGCCAAGGTATTCGGGTCGAGCAGTACTTC
TRBD1	TRBV5-4	TRBJ2-7	many	CASSSGDRGTYEQYF	TGTGCCAGCAGCTCGGGAGACAGGGGAACCTACGAGCAGTACTTC
-	TRBV20-1	TRBJ2-2	-	CSARENTGELFF	TGCAGTGCTAGAGAGAACACCGGGGAGCTGTTTTTT
-	TRBV20-1	TRBJ2-3	many	CSAGDSTDTQYF	TGCAGTGCCGGGGACAGCACAGATACGCAGTATTTT
-	TRBV11-2	TRBJ1-1	few	CASSLDPTTEAFF	TGTGCCAGCAGCTTAGATCCTACCACTGAAGCTTTCTTT
TRBD1	TRBV7-9	TRBJ1-1	few	CASSSTGTGHNTEAFF	TGTGCCAGCAGCTCCACCGGGACAGGGCACAACACTGAAGCTTTCTTT
TRBD2	TRBV10-3	TRBJ2-2	many	CAIKASGAVGELFF	TGTGCCATCAAGGCTAGCGGGGCTGTCGGGGAGCTGTTTTTT
TRBD2	TRBV29-1	TRBJ2-5	-	CSVELGGETQYF	TGCAGCGTTGAATTGGGAGGGGAGACCCAGTACTTC
TRBD1	TRBV5-1	TRBJ2-5	many	CASRQRGQGAVETQYF	TGCGCCAGCAGACAACGGGGACAGGGGGCCGTAGAGACCCAGTACTTC
-	TRBV2	TRBJ1-4	many	CASEPENRNEKLFF	TGTGCCAGCGAGCCTGAGAACCGAAATGAAAAACTGTTTTTT
-	TRBV7-7	TRBJ2-2	many	CASSFRESGELFF	TGTGCCAGCAGCTTCAGGGAATCGGGGGAGCTGTTTTTT
-	TRBV10-3	TRBJ1-3	few	CAISESLGSGNTIYF	TGTGCCATCAGTGAGTCTCTGGGCTCTGGAAACACCATATATTTT
-	TRBV20-1	TRBJ2-1	few	CSARMWAGARAYNEQFF	TGCAGTGCTAGAATGTGGGCAGGGGCTCGAGCCTACAATGAGCAGTTCTTC
TRBD2	TRBV20-1	TRBJ2-5	few	CSARLGGQETQYF	TGCAGTGCTAGACTGGGGGGGCAAGAGACCCAGTACTTC
-	TRBV7-8	TRBJ2-2	many	CASSPFDTGELFF	TGTGCCAGCAGCCCTTTTGACACCGGGGAGCTGTTTTTT
TRBD1	TRBV19	TRBJ2-7	-	CASSGRTGSYEQYF	TGTGCCAGTAGTGGACGGACAGGTTCGTACGAGCAGTACTTC
-	TRBV20-1	TRBJ2-4	medium-sized	CSASKGSQAKNIQYF	TGCAGTGCTAGTAAGGGCAGCCAAGCCAAAAACATTCAGTACTTC
-	TRBV6-5	TRBJ1-5	many	CASSPQGGVQPQHF	TGTGCCAGCAGCCCCCAAGGGGGGGTTCAGCCCCAGCATTTT
TRBD2	TRBV20-1	TRBJ2-3	-	CSARGTSGSTDTQYF	TGCAGTGCTAGGGGGACTAGCGGGAGTACAGATACGCAGTATTTT
-	TRBV9	TRBJ2-5	-	CASSPVPRGQETQYF	TGTGCCAGCAGCCCCGTGCCCCGGGGACAAGAGACCCAGTACTTC
-	TRBV4-2	TRBJ2-5	medium-sized	CASSLGGTEGQTQYF	TGTGCCAGCAGCCTAGGGGGAACGGAGGGTCAGACCCAGTACTTC
-	TRBV6-5	TRBJ1-6	many	CASSLDFLSYNSPLHF	TGTGCCAGCAGTTTGGACTTCCTCTCCTATAATTCACCCCTCCACTTT
-	TRBV6-2/TRBV6-3	TRBJ1-1	few	CASRRTGYSEAFF	TGTGCCAGCAGACGAACAGGGTACTCTGAAGCTTTCTTT
TRBD1	TRBV6-6	TRBJ2-7	once	CASSYLGQVTYEQYF	TGTGCCAGCAGTTACCTGGGACAGGTGACCTACGAGCAGTACTTC
-	TRBV30	TRBJ1-3	few	CAWSTSTPTIYF	TGTGCCTGGTCAACTTCGACCCCCACCATATATTTT
-	TRBV7-2	TRBJ2-7	-	CASSLSFGGASYEQYF	TGTGCCAGCAGCTTATCCTTCGGGGGAGCCTCCTACGAGCAGTACTTC
-	TRBV2	TRBJ2-2	medium-sized	CASSFGETGELFF	TGTGCCAGCAGTTTTGGGGAGACCGGGGAGCTGTTTTTT
-	TRBV18	TRBJ2-4	medium-sized	CASSWDFSLSAKNIQYF	TGTGCCAGCTCATGGGACTTTAGTCTTTCGGCCAAAAACATTCAGTACTTC
TRBD2	TRBV20-1	TRBJ2-3	medium-sized	CSASGLAATDTQYF	TGCAGTGCGTCCGGACTAGCGGCCACAGATACGCAGTATTTT
-	TRBV6-1	TRBJ1-4	few	CASSTDFGRVNEKLFF	TGTGCCAGCAGCACGGATTTTGGCAGAGTGAATGAAAAACTGTTTTTT
-	TRBV5-6	TRBJ1-2	medium-sized	CASSFGSYGYTF	TGTGCCAGCAGCTTTGGTTCTTATGGCTACACCTTC
TRBD1	TRBV29-1	TRBJ2-7	few	CSVGARGEQYF	TGCAGCGTTGGGGCCAGGGGGGAGCAGTACTTC
-	TRBV7-2	TRBJ2-5	-	CASSSPRGVGETQYF	TGTGCCAGCAGCTCCCCCCGGGGCGTAGGCGAGACCCAGTACTTC
TRBD2	TRBV30	TRBJ2-3	few	CAWSWRGASDTQYF	TGTGCCTGGAGTTGGCGGGGGGCCTCAGATACGCAGTATTTT
TRBD2	TRBV5-1	TRBJ2-1	few	CASSPGTKLVDNEQFF	TGCGCCAGCAGCCCCGGGACTAAATTGGTGGACAATGAGCAGTTCTTC
TRBD1	TRBV20-1	TRBJ2-3	-	CSVRQGGLDDTQYF	TGCAGTGTTCGACAGGGTGGACTTGACGATACGCAGTATTTT
-	TRBV20-1	TRBJ2-5	few	CSAGTGLQETQYF	TGCAGTGCTGGAACAGGGCTGCAAGAGACCCAGTACTTC
TRBD2	TRBV20-1	TRBJ2-3	-	CSAIGGRGLDTQYF	TGCAGTGCTATTGGCGGGAGAGGGTTGGATACGCAGTATTTT
TRBD1	TRBV20-1	TRBJ1-1	many	CSAVGGPIKTEAFF	TGCAGTGCTGTAGGGGGCCCGATCAAAACTGAAGCTTTCTTT
TRBD1	TRBV18	TRBJ2-5	medium-sized	CASSRGTGPQETQYF	TGTGCCAGCTCACGAGGGACAGGACCCCAAGAGACCCAGTACTTC
-	TRBV7-5	TRBJ1-1	many	CISVSEVSPTAGGGEAFF	-
-	TRBV6-2/TRBV6-3	TRBJ2-1	-	CASSYGGLNEQFF	TGTGCCAGCAGTTACGGAGGGCTGAATGAGCAGTTCTTC
-	TRBV12-5	TRBJ2-7	-	CASGPDSGSYEQYF	TGTGCTAGTGGACCCGACAGCGGCTCCTACGAGCAGTACTTC
-	TRBV27	TRBJ1-6	-	CASKPGHYNSPLHF	TGTGCCAGCAAGCCGGGACACTATAATTCACCCCTCCACTTT
-	TRBV6-2/TRBV6-3	TRBJ1-1	-	CASRSTTDMNTEAFF	TGTGCCAGCAGATCGACGACAGACATGAACACTGAAGCTTTCTTT
-	TRBV6-6	TRBJ1-5	many	CASSPVRGGNQPQHF	TGTGCCAGCAGCCCAGTTAGGGGAGGAAATCAGCCCCAGCATTTT